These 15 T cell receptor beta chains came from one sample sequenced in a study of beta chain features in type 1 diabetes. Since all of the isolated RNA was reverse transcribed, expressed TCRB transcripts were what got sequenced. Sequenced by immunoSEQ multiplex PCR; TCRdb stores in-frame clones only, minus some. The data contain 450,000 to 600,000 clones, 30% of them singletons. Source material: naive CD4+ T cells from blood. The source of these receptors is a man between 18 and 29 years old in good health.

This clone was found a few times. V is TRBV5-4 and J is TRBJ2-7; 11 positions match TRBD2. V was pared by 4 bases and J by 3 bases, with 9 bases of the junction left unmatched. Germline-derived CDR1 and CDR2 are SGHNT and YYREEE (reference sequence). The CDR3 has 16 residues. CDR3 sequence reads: CASSRVIAGGDYEQYF. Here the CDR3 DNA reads TGTGCCAGCAGCCGCGTTATAGCGGGAGGGGACTACGAGCAGTACTTC.

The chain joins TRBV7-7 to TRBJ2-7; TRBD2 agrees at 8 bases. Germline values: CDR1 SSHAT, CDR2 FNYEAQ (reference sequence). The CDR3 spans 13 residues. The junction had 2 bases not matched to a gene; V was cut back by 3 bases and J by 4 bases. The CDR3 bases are TGTGCCAGCAGCTTGACTAGCGCGTACGAGCAGTACTTC. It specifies CASSLTSAYEQYF.

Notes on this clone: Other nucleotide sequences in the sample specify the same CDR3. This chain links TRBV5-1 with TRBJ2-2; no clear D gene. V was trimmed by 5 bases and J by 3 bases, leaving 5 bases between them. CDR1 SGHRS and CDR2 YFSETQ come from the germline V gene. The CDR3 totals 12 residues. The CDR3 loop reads CASRRDTGELFF. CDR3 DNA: TGCGCCAGCAGAAGAGACACCGGGGAGCTGTTTTTT.

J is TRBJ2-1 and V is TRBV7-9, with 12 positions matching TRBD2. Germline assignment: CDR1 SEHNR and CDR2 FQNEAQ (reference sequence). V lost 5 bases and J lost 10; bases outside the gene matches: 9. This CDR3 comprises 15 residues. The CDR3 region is CASSLLAGGSYEQFF. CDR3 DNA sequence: TGTGCCAGCAGCCTACTAGCGGGAGGTTCTTACGAGCAGTTCTTC.

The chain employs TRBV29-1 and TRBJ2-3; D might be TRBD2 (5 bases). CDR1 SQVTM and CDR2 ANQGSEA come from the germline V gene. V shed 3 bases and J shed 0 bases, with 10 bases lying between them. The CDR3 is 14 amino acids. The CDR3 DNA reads TGCAGCGTTGAGGGAGCTCCTAGCACAGATACGCAGTATTTT. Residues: CSVEGAPSTDTQYF.

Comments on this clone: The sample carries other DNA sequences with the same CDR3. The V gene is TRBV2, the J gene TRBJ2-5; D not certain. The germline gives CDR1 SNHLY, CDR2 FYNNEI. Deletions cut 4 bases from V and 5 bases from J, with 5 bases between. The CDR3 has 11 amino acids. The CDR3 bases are TGTGCCAGCAGTGTATCTGAGACCCAGTACTTC. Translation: CASSVSETQYF.

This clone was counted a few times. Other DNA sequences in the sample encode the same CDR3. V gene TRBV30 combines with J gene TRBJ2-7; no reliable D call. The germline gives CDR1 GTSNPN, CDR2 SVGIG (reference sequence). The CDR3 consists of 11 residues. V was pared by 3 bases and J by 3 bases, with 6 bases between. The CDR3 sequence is CAWSPNYEQYF. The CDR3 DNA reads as TGTGCCTGGAGCCCAAACTACGAGCAGTACTTC.

The CDR3 loop is CASSLIQGNQETQYF. The CDR3 region has the DNA TGTGCCAGCAGCTTGATCCAGGGGAACCAAGAGACCCAGTACTTC. V usage is TRBV5-6 and J usage is TRBJ2-5; tentative D call: TRBD1 (6 bases). V lost 1 base and J 0 bases, leaving 10 bases between the germline ends. The germline gives CDR1 SGHDT, CDR2 YYEEEE. The CDR3 spans 15 residues. The complete variable domain, with remaining parts taken from reference TRBV5-6 and TRBJ2-5, reads DAGVTQSPTHLIKTRGQQVTLRCSPKSGHDTVSWYQQALGQGPQFIFQYYEEEERQRGNFPDRFSGHQFPNYSSELNVNALLLGDSALYLCASSLIQGNQETQYFGPGTRLLVL.

CDR3 coding DNA: TGTGCCAGCAGCGTAGCCGGAGAAAGCTCCTACAATGAGCAGTTCTTC. Translation gives CASSVAGESSYNEQFF. The rearrangement links TRBV9 to TRBJ2-1, with D hard to call. In germline, CDR1 is SGDLS, CDR2 YYNGEE. Trimming stripped 0 bases from V and 0 bases from J, with 10 bases between. This CDR3 is 16 amino acids long.

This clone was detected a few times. The CDR3 nucleotides are TGTGCCTGGATCCCAGGGCGAGACTATGGCTACACCTTC. Translating it yields CAWIPGRDYGYTF. V usage is TRBV30 and J usage is TRBJ1-2; a possible D gene is TRBD1 (5 bases). The CDR3 length is 13 residues. With 4 bases removed from V and 3 bases from J, the gap between germline ends came to 12 bases. CDR1 and CDR2 from the germline V gene are GTSNPN and SVGIG (reference sequence).

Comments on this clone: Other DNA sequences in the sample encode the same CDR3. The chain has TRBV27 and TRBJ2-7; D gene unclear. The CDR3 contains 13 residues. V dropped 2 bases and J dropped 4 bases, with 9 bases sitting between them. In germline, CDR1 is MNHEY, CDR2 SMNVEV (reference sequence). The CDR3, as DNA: TGTGCCAGCAGTTTACTGGCCAGTTACGAGCAGTACTTC. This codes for CASSLLASYEQYF.

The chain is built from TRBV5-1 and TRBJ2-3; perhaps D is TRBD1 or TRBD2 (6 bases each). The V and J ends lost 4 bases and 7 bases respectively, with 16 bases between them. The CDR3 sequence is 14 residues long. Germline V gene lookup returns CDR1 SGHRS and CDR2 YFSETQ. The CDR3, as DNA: TGCGCCAGCAGCACCAACTACGGGGGCAATACGCAGTATTTT. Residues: CASSTNYGGNTQYF.

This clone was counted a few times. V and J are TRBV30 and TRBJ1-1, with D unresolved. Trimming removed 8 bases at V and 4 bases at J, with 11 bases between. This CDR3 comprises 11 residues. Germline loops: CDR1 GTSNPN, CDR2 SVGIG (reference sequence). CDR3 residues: CAASKGTEAFF. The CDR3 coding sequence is TGTGCCGCCTCGAAAGGCACTGAAGCTTTCTTT.

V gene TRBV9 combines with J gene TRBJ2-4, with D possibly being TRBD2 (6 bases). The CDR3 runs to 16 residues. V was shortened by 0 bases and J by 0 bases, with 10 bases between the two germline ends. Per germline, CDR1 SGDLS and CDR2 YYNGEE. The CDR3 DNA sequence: TGTGCCAGCAGCGTAGGGCGGGACCTAGCCAAAAACATTCAGTACTTC. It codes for CASSVGRDLAKNIQYF.

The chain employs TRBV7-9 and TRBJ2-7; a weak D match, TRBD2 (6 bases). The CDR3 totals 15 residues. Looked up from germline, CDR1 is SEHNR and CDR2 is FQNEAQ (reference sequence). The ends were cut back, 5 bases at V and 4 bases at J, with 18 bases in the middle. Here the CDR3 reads CASSPIGTGGYEQYF. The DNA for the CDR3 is TGTGCCAGCAGCCCGATAGGGACTGGTGGTTACGAGCAGTACTTC. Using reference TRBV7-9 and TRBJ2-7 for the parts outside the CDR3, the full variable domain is DTGVSQNPRHKITKRGQNVTFRCDPISEHNRLYWYRQTLGQGPEFLTYFQNEAQLEKSRLLSDRFSAERPKGSFSTLEIQRTEQGDSAMYLCASSPIGTGGYEQYFGPGTRLTVT.